Below, one TCR beta chain is given with its context. No antigen is known for it. The draw of peripheral blood yielded ten milliliters from each donor. The sample belongs to a study of blood T cells in healthy people across ages. Study outcomes and limitations: Samples with more naive T cells showed higher observed beta diversity. Donors of long life had a larger count of naive CD4+ cells and greater diversity than aged donors. Age advanced and TCR beta diversity per million T cells fell, roughly linearly.

It was with a sample-barcoded 5' primer and a J-beta primer mix that a second PCR of roughly 7 to 12 cycles was run. TCRdb ran MiXCR on the 5' RACE reads and lists one entry per CDR3 protein. The repertoire consists of approximately 1,000,000 distinct CDR3 sequences, with under 40% occurring once and the leading ten covering around 13%. The TCR sequence derives from a man between 18 and 35 years old in good health. The specimen sequenced was blood.

The CDR3 spells CAMRGQGSYEQYF. In DNA form, the CDR3 reads TGTGCCATGAGGGGACAGGGGTCCTACGAGCAGTACTTC. The chain recombines TRBV6-2 or TRBV6-3 with TRBJ2-7, with 10 bases that match TRBD1. The CDR3 runs to 13 residues. CDR1 MNHEY and CDR2 SVGEGT come from the germline V gene. Unmatched junction bases numbered 4, after V lost 10 bases and J lost 1 base.